A selection of T cell receptor beta chains follows, all from one sample in a study of identical twins. MiXCR, run by TCRdb on the 5' RACE reads, gives a single entry per CDR3 protein. In the table there are about 490,000 distinct CDR3 sequences, around 15% of which are singletons. These data are also associated with another study on yellow fever vaccine responses in identical twins.

The sample taken for sequencing was CD4+ T cells sorted from blood. These receptors were collected from a woman younger than 35 in good health. Both conserved end residues are part of each CDR3. Each record gives: clone size, J gene, D gene, V gene, CDR3 DNA, CDR3 protein. The D gene is left open where the match is weak. Clone size is given for some rows only: seen once, a few or many times, or a class if the clone is expanded.

size: .; J: TRBJ2-5; D: .; V: TRBV18; DNA: TGTGCCAGCTCACCAAAGACAGGCTGGTACCAAGAGACCCAGTACTTC; CDR3: CASSPKTGWYQETQYF
size: few; J: TRBJ2-7; D: .; V: TRBV10-3; DNA: TGTGCCATCAGTGAGGACCCCTACGAGCAGTACTTC; CDR3: CAISEDPYEQYF
size: many; J: TRBJ2-1; D: .; V: TRBV7-3; DNA: TGTGCCAGCAGCTTAAGTGGACCGAATGAGCAGTTCTTC; CDR3: CASSLSGPNEQFF
size: few; J: TRBJ2-7; D: TRBD1; V: TRBV11-2; DNA: TGTGCCAGCAGCATTACCCGACAGGGGGCCTACGAGCAGTACTTC; CDR3: CASSITRQGAYEQYF
size: .; J: TRBJ1-2; D: .; V: TRBV20-1; DNA: TGCAGTGCTAGAGGGGCAGGGGATGGCTATGGCTACACCTTC; CDR3: CSARGAGDGYGYTF
size: .; J: TRBJ2-5; D: .; V: TRBV28; DNA: TGTGCCAGCAGTTACTCCCTGGTCGGGACCCAGTACTTC; CDR3: CASSYSLVGTQYF
size: few; J: TRBJ1-1; D: .; V: TRBV10-3; DNA: TGTGCCATCACTTCCGGGCCCCAGAACACTGAAGCTTTCTTT; CDR3: CAITSGPQNTEAFF
size: .; J: TRBJ1-1; D: .; V: TRBV5-1; DNA: TGCGCCAGCTCGGGGGGTATCGAAGCTTTCTTT; CDR3: CASSGGIEAFF
size: .; J: TRBJ1-1; D: .; V: TRBV7-3; DNA: TGTGCCAGCAGCTTACAAGGAGGCCTTATGAACACTGAAGCTTTCTTT; CDR3: CASSLQGGLMNTEAFF
size: .; J: TRBJ1-4; D: .; V: TRBV27; DNA: TGTGCCAGCAGTACGCGTTTCGCAACTAATGAAAAACTGTTTTTT; CDR3: CASSTRFATNEKLFF
size: few; J: TRBJ2-7; D: .; V: TRBV6-5; DNA: TGTGCCAGCAGTGGACGCCGTGGGGAGCAGTACTTC; CDR3: CASSGRRGEQYF
size: .; J: TRBJ2-1; D: .; V: TRBV5-6; DNA: TGTGCCAGCAGCGATTTGGCCTGGACGGAATACGATAAGCAGTTCTTC; CDR3: CASSDLAWTEYDKQFF
size: few; J: TRBJ2-5; D: .; V: TRBV2; DNA: TGTGCCAGCAGTGAATTGGGGGTGAAAGAGACCCAGTACTTC; CDR3: CASSELGVKETQYF
size: few; J: TRBJ2-1; D: .; V: TRBV7-3; DNA: TGTGCCAGCAGCTTAAGTGGGGACCGTCAGTCGAGTTTGTTCTTC; CDR3: CASSLSGDRQSSLFF
size: few; J: TRBJ2-7; D: .; V: TRBV5-1; DNA: TGCGCCAGCAGGAAGGCCTACGAGCAGTACTTC; CDR3: CASRKAYEQYF
size: few; J: TRBJ1-2; D: .; V: TRBV6-1; DNA: TGTGCCAGCAGCCGTACAGGGTCCAACTATGGCTACACCTTC; CDR3: CASSRTGSNYGYTF
size: few; J: TRBJ1-2; D: .; V: TRBV4-1; DNA: TGCGCCAGCAGCCAAGCCCCCCCCGGGGGTAACTATGGCTACACCTTC; CDR3: CASSQAPPGGNYGYTF
size: .; J: TRBJ2-1; D: TRBD2; V: TRBV18; DNA: TGTGCCAGCTCACCACAAGCTAGCGGGGGGAGTAATGAGCAGTTCTTC; CDR3: CASSPQASGGSNEQFF
size: .; J: TRBJ2-2; D: .; V: TRBV10-3; DNA: TGTGCCATCAGTCGGGTCGGGATGGCCGGGGAGCTGTTTTTT; CDR3: CAISRVGMAGELFF
size: .; J: TRBJ2-7; D: .; V: TRBV3-1; DNA: TGTGCCAGCAGCCAATCCAGGGGCCTCGAGCAGTACTTC; CDR3: CASSQSRGLEQYF
size: .; J: TRBJ2-2; D: .; V: TRBV7-7; DNA: TGTGCCAGCAGCTTAGCAGGGACCTCGAACGTACACACCGGGGAGCTGTTTTTT; CDR3: CASSLAGTSNVHTGELFF
size: .; J: TRBJ2-5; D: .; V: TRBV5-1; DNA: TGCGCCAGCAGCCCCTCCTTAGGCGGGATGGAGACCCAGTACTTC; CDR3: CASSPSLGGMETQYF
size: few; J: TRBJ2-1; D: TRBD2; V: TRBV19; DNA: TGTGCCAGTAGTAGGACGGGAGGGATCTACAATGAGCAGTTCTTC; CDR3: CASSRTGGIYNEQFF
size: .; J: TRBJ2-7; D: TRBD1; V: TRBV11-3; DNA: TGTGCCAGCAGCTTAGTGGGAGGGACAGGGAACTACGAGCAGTACTTC; CDR3: CASSLVGGTGNYEQYF
size: few; J: TRBJ1-5; D: .; V: TRBV4-1; DNA: TGCGCCAGCAGCACCGGGTGGAATCAGCCCCAGCATTTT; CDR3: CASSTGWNQPQHF
size: few; J: TRBJ1-6; D: .; V: TRBV6-5; DNA: TGTGCCAGCAGACCAACTAATTCACCCCTCCACTTT; CDR3: CASRPTNSPLHF
size: .; J: TRBJ1-1; D: .; V: TRBV5-4; DNA: TGTGCCATCAGCGCCGGGGTCCACTTCACTGAAGCTTTCTTT; CDR3: CAISAGVHFTEAFF
size: few; J: TRBJ2-5; D: TRBD2; V: TRBV11-1; DNA: TGTGCCAGCAGCTCCACTACCGGGACTAGCGGGATTGGTGAGACCCAGTACTTC; CDR3: CASSSTTGTSGIGETQYF
size: .; J: TRBJ2-3; D: .; V: TRBV5-1; DNA: TGCGCCAGCAGCCCAGACCCGAATACGCAGTATTTT; CDR3: CASSPDPNTQYF
size: .; J: TRBJ2-1; D: TRBD1; V: TRBV7-9; DNA: TGTGCCAGCAGCTTGCGGGACAGGGACCATGAGCAGTTCTTC; CDR3: CASSLRDRDHEQFF
size: few; J: TRBJ2-3; D: .; V: TRBV7-9; DNA: TGTGCCAGCAGCTCCGACGTGGATACGCAGTATTTT; CDR3: CASSSDVDTQYF
size: .; J: TRBJ2-3; D: .; V: TRBV10-2; DNA: TGCGCCAGCAGGAAGGGTATAGCGGCAGATACGCAGTATTTT; CDR3: CASRKGIAADTQYF
size: .; J: TRBJ2-4; D: TRBD2; V: TRBV20-1; DNA: TGCAGTGCTAGACCCCCGGGACTAGCGGTTCAGTACTTC; CDR3: CSARPPGLAVQYF
size: few; J: TRBJ2-5; D: .; V: TRBV28; DNA: TGTGCCAGCAGTTTCCCTATTCCGTACCAAGAGACCCAGTACTTC; CDR3: CASSFPIPYQETQYF
size: few; J: TRBJ1-2; D: .; V: TRBV5-1; DNA: TGCGCCAGCAGCTTGGAGACAGGCGATAACTATGGCTACACCTTC; CDR3: CASSLETGDNYGYTF
size: few; J: TRBJ1-2; D: TRBD1; V: TRBV20-1; DNA: TGCAGTGCCGGGACAGTTACTAACTATGGCTACACCTTC; CDR3: CSAGTVTNYGYTF
size: many; J: TRBJ2-1; D: .; V: TRBV29-1; DNA: TGCAGCGTTGACACGACTTCCGCGCAGTTCTTC; CDR3: CSVDTTSAQFF
size: many; J: TRBJ1-5; D: .; V: TRBV21-1; DNA: TGTGCCAGCAAGGGGCCAGTACAGGCCAACAATCAGCCCCAGCATTTT; CDR3: CASKGPVQANNQPQHF
size: few; J: TRBJ1-5; D: .; V: TRBV29-1; DNA: TGCAGCGTTGCATGGGGGGGGCAGAACAATCAGCCCCAGCATTTT; CDR3: CSVAWGGQNNQPQHF
size: .; J: TRBJ2-5; D: TRBD1; V: TRBV15; DNA: TGTGCCACCAGCAGAGATATCACAGGGGCCAGGGAGACCCAGTACTTC; CDR3: CATSRDITGARETQYF
size: few; J: TRBJ1-6; D: TRBD1; V: TRBV12-3/TRBV12-4; DNA: TGTGCCAGCAGTCCTCGGGACAGGGGGGCTTCACCCCTCCACTTT; CDR3: CASSPRDRGASPLHF